The 18 T cell receptor beta chains presented below share a single source sample, sequenced in a study of beta chain features in type 1 diabetes. Notes on the study in general: Among all four CD4+ subsets, Type 1 diabetes patients had TCRB CDR3s that were moderately but significantly shorter.

These TCRs' antigens remain unknown. Expressed TCRB transcripts were sequenced, since all the RNA that had been isolated was reverse transcribed. Assay used: immunoSEQ multiplex PCR; TCRdb lists only in-frame clones, some missing. The sample has more than 300,000 clones, around a tenth seen once. Source material: central memory CD4+ T cells from blood. Receptor source: a man aged 30 to 45 with type 1 diabetes.

A few counts support this clone. The rearrangement uses TRBV18 and TRBJ1-1, with D unresolved. CDR1 is KGHSH, CDR2 LQKENI, per germline. The CDR3 runs to 14 residues. With 3 bases removed from V and 6 bases from J, the gap between germline ends came to 14 bases. The CDR3, as DNA: TGTGCCAGCTCACCCCCGGCGGGGAGGTCTGAAGCTTTCTTT. Encoded protein: CASSPPAGRSEAFF. The whole variable domain, filled in from reference TRBV18 and TRBJ1-1, reads NAGVMQNPRHLVRRRGQEARLRCSPMKGHSHVYWYRQLPEEGLKFMVYLQKENIIDESGMPKERFSAEFPKEGPSILRIQQVVRGDSAAYFCASSPPAGRSEAFFGQGTRLTVV.

The chain is built from TRBV6-4 and TRBJ1-3, with D tentatively TRBD1 (6 bases). V lost 2 bases to trimming and J lost 4 bases, with 12 bases between them. The germline V gene has CDR1 MRHNA and CDR2 SNTAGT. This CDR3 has 15 residues. In DNA, the CDR3 is TGTGCCAGCAGTGACCTACAGGGAGCCGGAAACACCATATATTTT. Protein product: CASSDLQGAGNTIYF.

In nucleotides, the CDR3 is TGTGCCAGCAGTTACTCAGGATCTAACTATGGCTACACCTTC. This encodes CASSYSGSNYGYTF. The chain couples TRBV6-6 to TRBJ1-2; D not resolved. Trimming shortened V by 0 bases and J by 0 bases, and 5 bases separated the two germline ends. Germline CDR1 MNHNY, CDR2 SVGAGI (reference sequence). The CDR3 is 14 amino acids.

This clone was recorded a few times. The chain combines TRBV2 with TRBJ2-1; D remains unclear. V lost 6 bases and J 10 bases, leaving 19 bases between the germline ends. The CDR3 length is 14 residues. CDR1 and CDR2 from the germline V gene are SNHLY and FYNNEI. The CDR3 here is CASRPGVPEGEQFF. The CDR3, as DNA: TGTGCCAGCAGGCCCGGAGTCCCCGAAGGGGAGCAGTTCTTC.

In this sample, this clone turned up a few times. The chain has TRBV28 and TRBJ1-6; 9 bases line up with TRBD1. Germline CDR1 MDHEN, CDR2 SYDVKM. V shed 8 bases, J shed 7 bases, and the junction held 3 bases outside the gene matches. The CDR3 totals 13 residues. CDR3 in amino acids: CASWDRVNSPLHF. CDR3 DNA: TGTGCCAGCTGGGACAGGGTAAATTCACCCCTCCACTTT.

This clone was counted only a few times. This chain joins TRBV7-2 and TRBJ2-5; D gene unclear. V was cut by 5 bases and J by 2 bases, with 18 bases left in between. The length of the CDR3 is 16 residues. Germline V gene lookup returns CDR1 SGHTA and CDR2 FQGNSA. The CDR3 loop reads CASSPPRIVGQETQYF. The DNA for the CDR3 is TGTGCCAGCAGCCCCCCTCGAATCGTCGGGCAAGAGACCCAGTACTTC. The full variable domain, with the rest looked up from reference TRBV7-2 and TRBJ2-5, is GAGVSQSPSNKVTEKGKDVELRCDPISGHTALYWYRQSLGQGLEFLIYFQGNSAPDKSGLPSDRFSAERTGGSVSTLTIQRTQQEDSAVYLCASSPPRIVGQETQYFGPGTRLLVL.

The sample holds a few counts of this clone. This chain uses TRBV29-1 with TRBJ1-3; perhaps TRBD1 as D (5 bases). This CDR3 has 14 amino acids. Trimming shortened V by 4 bases and J by 4 bases, and 14 bases separated the two germline ends. Germline V gives CDR1 SQVTM, CDR2 ANQGSEA. CDR3 sequence (DNA): TGCAGCGTTGGAGGGGCCTCTCTAGGAAACACCATATATTTT. Its protein product is CSVGGASLGNTIYF.

The table lists this clone with a few counts. Additional DNA sequences in this sample encode the identical CDR3. The rearrangement links TRBV19 to TRBJ1-5; D gene uncertain. Germline assignment: CDR1 LNHDA and CDR2 SQIVND (reference sequence). The CDR3 loop spans 13 amino acids. Trimming shortened V by 3 bases and J by 7 bases, and 10 bases separated the two germline ends. The DNA for the CDR3 is TGTGCCAGTAGTATCCAGGCAAGGCAGCCCCAGCATTTT. Its protein product is CASSIQARQPQHF.

Many counts were recorded for this clone. The J gene is TRBJ2-5, the V gene TRBV7-2; D gene unclear. The CDR3 is 14 residues long. Germline assignment: CDR1 SGHTA and CDR2 FQGNSA. Trimming cost V 5 bases and J 4 bases, with 14 bases left between them. DNA for the CDR3: TGTGCCAGCAGCCTAAACCGGTCCCCAGAGACCCAGTACTTC. It specifies CASSLNRSPETQYF. Together with reference TRBV7-2 and TRBJ2-5, the CDR3 gives the full variable domain: GAGVSQSPSNKVTEKGKDVELRCDPISGHTALYWYRQSLGQGLEFLIYFQGNSAPDKSGLPSDRFSAERTGGSVSTLTIQRTQQEDSAVYLCASSLNRSPETQYFGPGTRLLVL.

The chain links TRBV7-2 to TRBJ1-2; D gene uncertain. CDR1 SGHTA and CDR2 FQGNSA come from the germline V gene. CDR3 length: 15 residues. Trimming shortened V by 1 base and J by 1 base, and 10 bases separated the two germline ends. The CDR3 here is CASSLGADVNYGYTF. The CDR3 DNA is TGTGCCAGCAGCTTAGGGGCCGATGTTAACTATGGCTACACCTTC.

The genes are TRBV9 and TRBJ2-3; D call uncertain. From germline, CDR1 is SGDLS and CDR2 YYNGEE. V lost 0 bases and J lost 6, with 8 bases in between. The CDR3 has 13 amino acids. The CDR3 DNA sequence: TGTGCCAGCAGCGTAGACGATGACGATACGCAGTATTTT. This encodes CASSVDDDDTQYF.

The genes are TRBV4-3 and TRBJ1-1, with a possible D match to TRBD1 (5 bases). The CDR3 sequence is 16 residues long. V dropped 0 bases and J dropped 0 bases, with 11 bases sitting between them. CDR1 LGHNA and CDR2 YSLEER come from the germline V gene. The CDR3 DNA follows: TGCGCCAGCAGCCAAGATATCGGCAGGGTGAACACTGAAGCTTTCTTT. Protein sequence: CASSQDIGRVNTEAFF.

Regarding this clone: Germline and junction disagree at one end, which may indicate a read error. The CDR3 sequence: CASSRGSETQYF. The CDR3 region has the DNA TGCGCCAGCAGCCGGGGTAGCGAGACCCAGTACTTC. The V and J genes are TRBV7-2 and TRBJ2-5, with a weak D call TRBD2 (5 bases). CDR1 and CDR2 from the germline V gene are SGHTA and FQGNSA. The CDR3 sequence is 12 residues long. Full variable domain (missing parts from reference TRBV7-2 and TRBJ2-5): GAGVSQSPSNKVTEKGKDVELRCDPISGHTALYWYRQSLGQGLEFLIYFQGNSAPDKSGLPSDRFSAERTGGSVSTLTIQRTQQEDSAVYLCASSRGSETQYFGPGTRLLVL.

CDR3: CASSTASAGTSGNNEQFF. CDR3 nucleotide sequence: TGTGCCAGCAGCACTGCCTCCGCGGGGACTAGCGGGAACAATGAGCAGTTCTTC. The chain uses TRBV7-3 and TRBJ2-1, with 13 bases that match TRBD2. V trimming: 5 bases; J trimming: 5 bases; junction bases outside the gene matches: 12. The CDR3 has 18 residues. Germline assignment: CDR1 SGHTA and CDR2 FQGTGA.

This clone has a handful of counts. This rearrangement joins TRBV29-1 to TRBJ2-2; 10 nucleotides line up with TRBD1. The J segment lost 5 bases and the V segment lost 7 bases, leaving 4 bases of the junction unmatched. CDR3 length equals 13 residues. The germline CDR1 and CDR2 sequences are SQVTM and ANQGSEA. The CDR3 region has the DNA TGCAGCGCGGACAGGGGGTTTACCGGGGAGCTGTTTTTT. This codes for CSADRGFTGELFF.

This clone was seen only a few times. The chain is built from TRBV5-1 and TRBJ1-1, with 9 bases that match TRBD1. J was trimmed by 6 bases and V by 3 bases; bases with no gene match: 9. The CDR3 consists of 15 residues. Germline assignment: CDR1 SGHRS and CDR2 YFSETQ. The CDR3 region has the DNA TGCGCCAGCAGCTCCGCCGGGACAGGGCGAGCTGAAGCTTTCTTT. It translates to CASSSAGTGRAEAFF.

This chain links TRBV5-1 with TRBJ2-3; D gene unclear. V lost 3 bases and J 4 bases, leaving 9 bases between the germline ends. Germline CDR1 SGHRS, CDR2 YFSETQ. The CDR3 loop spans 13 amino acids. CDR3 nucleotides: TGCGCCAGCAGCTCCCAAGCTGCAGATACGCAGTATTTT. Protein product: CASSSQAADTQYF.

The J gene is TRBJ2-4, the V gene TRBV5-1; D is undetermined. Deletions cut 0 bases from V and 5 bases from J, with 12 bases between. This CDR3 is 15 amino acids long. Germline V gene data show CDR1 as SGHRS and CDR2 as YFSETQ. The CDR3: CASSLVGRYENIQYF. The CDR3 region has the DNA TGCGCCAGCAGCTTGGTAGGTCGGTATGAAAACATTCAGTACTTC.